This T cell receptor beta chain was documented in a study of radiotherapy plus CTLA-4 blockade in lung cancer. Study-level background: Objective response was observed in approximately 18% of patients, and disease control in approximately 30%.

The CDR3 has 11 residues. CDR1 is GTSNPN, CDR2 SVGIG, per germline (reference sequence). Generated by immunoSEQ multiplex PCR, the TCRdb table keeps only in-frame clones and is missing some. The sample lists about 68,000 clones; 79% were seen once. Sample: peripheral blood, taken from a patient treated with radiotherapy plus ipilimumab. This sequence originates from a human donor with non-small cell lung cancer who had a complete response to radiotherapy plus ipilimumab. This rearrangement joins TRBV30 to TRBJ2-3; TRBD2 is a possible D gene (5 bases). The DNA of the CDR3 is TGTGCTAAGGGAGTAGGAGATACGCAGTATTTT. Residues: CAKGVGDTQYF.